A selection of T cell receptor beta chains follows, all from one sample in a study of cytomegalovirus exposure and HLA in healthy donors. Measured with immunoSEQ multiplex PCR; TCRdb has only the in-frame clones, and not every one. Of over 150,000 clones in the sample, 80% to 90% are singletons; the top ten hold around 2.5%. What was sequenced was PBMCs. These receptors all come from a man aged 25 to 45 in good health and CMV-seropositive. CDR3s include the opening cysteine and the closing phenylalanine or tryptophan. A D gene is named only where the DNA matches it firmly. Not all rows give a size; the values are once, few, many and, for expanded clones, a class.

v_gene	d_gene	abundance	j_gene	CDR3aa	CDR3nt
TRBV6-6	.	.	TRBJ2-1	CASSHLDYPINEQFF	TGTGCCAGCAGTCACTTAGACTATCCAATCAATGAGCAGTTCTTC
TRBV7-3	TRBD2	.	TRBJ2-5	CASSLTGLAGETQYF	TGTGCCAGCAGCTTAACGGGACTAGCGGGGGAGACCCAGTACTTC
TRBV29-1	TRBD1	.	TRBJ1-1	CSAGTGGSTEAFF	TGCAGCGCAGGGACAGGGGGCTCTACTGAAGCTTTCTTT
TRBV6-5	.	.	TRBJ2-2	CASRYSPAYTGELFF	TGTGCCAGCAGGTACAGCCCAGCGTACACCGGGGAGCTGTTTTTT
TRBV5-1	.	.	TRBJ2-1	CASSLDPSSYNEQFF	TGCGCCAGCAGCTTGGACCCGAGCTCCTACAATGAGCAGTTCTTC
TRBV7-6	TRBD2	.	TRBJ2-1	CASSYALAGVYNEQFF	TGTGCCAGCAGCTACGCTCTAGCGGGAGTCTACAATGAGCAGTTCTTC
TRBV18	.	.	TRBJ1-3	CASSPALGGPIYF	TGTGCCAGCTCACCCGCACTCGGGGGACCCATATATTTT
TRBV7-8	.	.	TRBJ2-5	CASSHGQGYQETQYF	TGTGCCAGCAGCCACGGGCAGGGGTACCAAGAGACCCAGTACTTC
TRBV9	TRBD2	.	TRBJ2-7	CASSVGASGKQYF	TGTGCCAGCAGCGTAGGGGCTAGCGGTAAGCAGTACTTC
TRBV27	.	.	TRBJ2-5	CASSLAPGEETQYF	TGTGCCAGCAGTTTGGCTCCTGGAGAAGAGACCCAGTACTTC
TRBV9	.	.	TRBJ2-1	CASSVSESNEQFF	TGTGCCAGCAGCGTCTCTGAGTCCAATGAGCAGTTCTTC
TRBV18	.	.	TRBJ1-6	CASSRRSMGYSPLHF	TGTGCCAGCTCTCGGAGGTCAATGGGGTATTCACCCCTCCACTTT
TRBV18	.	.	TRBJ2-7	CASSPPTYLEQYF	TGTGCCAGCTCACCACCGACTTATCTCGAGCAGTACTTC
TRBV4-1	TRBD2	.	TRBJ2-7	CASSPGLAGDSYEQYF	TGCGCCAGCAGCCCGGGACTAGCGGGAGACTCCTACGAGCAGTACTTC
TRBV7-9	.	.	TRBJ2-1	CASNLDLRVEDEQFF	TGTGCCAGCAACTTGGACCTCAGGGTCGAGGATGAGCAGTTCTTC
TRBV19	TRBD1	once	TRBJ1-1	CASRDRGRFSEAFF	TGTGCCAGTAGGGACAGGGGGCGCTTTTCTGAAGCTTTCTTT
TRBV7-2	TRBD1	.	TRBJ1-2	CASSLARERQGMFYTF	TGTGCCAGCAGCCTAGCGAGGGAGAGACAGGGAATGTTCTACACCTTC
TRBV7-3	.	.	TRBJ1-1	CASSLQGSLNTEAFF	TGTGCCAGCAGCTTACAGGGGTCCCTGAACACTGAAGCTTTCTTT
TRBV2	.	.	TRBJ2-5	CASREGETQYF	TGTGCCAGCAGGGAGGGCGAGACCCAGTACTTC
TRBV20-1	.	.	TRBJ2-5	CSADQETQYF	TGCAGTGCCGACCAAGAGACCCAGTACTTC
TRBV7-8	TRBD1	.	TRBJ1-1	CASSSTGGNTEAFF	TGTGCCAGCAGTTCTACAGGGGGGAACACTGAAGCTTTCTTT
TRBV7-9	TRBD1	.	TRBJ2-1	CASSLTGGVDEQFF	TGTGCCAGCAGCTTAACAGGGGGCGTCGATGAGCAGTTCTTC
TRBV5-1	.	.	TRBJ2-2	CASNTGGELFF	TGCGCCAGCAACACGGGCGGGGAGCTGTTTTTT
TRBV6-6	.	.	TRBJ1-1	CASCMNTEAFF	TGTGCCAGCTGTATGAACACTGAAGCTTTCTTT
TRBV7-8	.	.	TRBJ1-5	CASSQGPNQPQHF	TGTGCCAGCAGTCAGGGTCCCAATCAGCCCCAGCATTTT
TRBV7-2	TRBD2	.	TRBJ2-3	CASSFRDGRVAQYF	TGTGCCAGCAGTTTCCGGGACGGGAGGGTGGCGCAGTATTTT
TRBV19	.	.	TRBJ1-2	CASSMYRRTSYNYGYTF	TGTGCCAGTAGTATGTATAGGCGGACATCCTATAACTATGGCTACACCTTC
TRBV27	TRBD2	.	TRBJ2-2	CASSFLRGSLDTGELFF	TGTGCCAGCAGTTTTCTGCGCGGGAGTTTGGACACCGGGGAGCTGTTTTTT
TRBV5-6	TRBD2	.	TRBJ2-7	CASSLGSGSEQYF	TGTGCCAGCAGCTTGGGTAGCGGGAGCGAGCAGTACTTC
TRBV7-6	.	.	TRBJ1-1	CASSARGQLNTEAFF	TGTGCCAGCAGCGCGAGAGGGCAGTTGAACACTGAAGCTTTCTTT
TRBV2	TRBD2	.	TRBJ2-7	CASKGAGGGREQYF	TGTGCCAGCAAGGGTGCGGGAGGAGGACGCGAGCAGTACTTC